Listed below are T cell receptor beta chains from one sample, sequenced in a study of blood T cell repertoires in COVID-19. Produced via immunoSEQ multiplex PCR; TCRdb's table is partial and in-frame only. The table shows 150,000 to 200,000 clones, with almost 80% occurring only once. The sample comprised PBMCs or T cells enriched from blood (not recorded which). The receptors were gathered from a woman between 45 and 65 years old who had recovered from COVID-19. CDR3s include the opening cysteine and the closing phenylalanine or tryptophan. The D gene is left open where the match is weak. Clone size, where shown, is once, few, many, or a class for clones that have expanded.

j_call | cdr3_length | v_call | clone_size | d_call | cdr3_nt | cdr3_aa
TRBJ2-7 | 14 | TRBV28 | NA | NA | TGTGCCAGCAGTTTTGGGGGGGGCTCAGGCGAGCAGTACTTC | CASSFGGGSGEQYF
TRBJ2-6 | 16 | TRBV6-5 | once | NA | TGTGCCAGCAGTTACTCGACATCCTCTGGGGCCAACGTCCTGACTTTC | CASSYSTSSGANVLTF
TRBJ2-2 | 14 | TRBV30 | NA | TRBD1 | TGTGCCTGGAGAGAAACAGGGGGCACCGGGGAGCTGTTTTTT | CAWRETGGTGELFF
TRBJ1-2 | 16 | TRBV28 | once | NA | TGTGCCAGCAGACAAAACCGGGGTACAGCTAACTATGGCTACACCTTC | CASRQNRGTANYGYTF
TRBJ2-1 | 13 | TRBV3-1/TRBV3-2 | NA | NA | TGTGCCAGCAGCCAAGCTAGGGGCCCTCCCACGGTCTTC | CASSQARGPPTVF
TRBJ2-5 | 14 | TRBV10-2 | NA | NA | TGCGCCAGCAGTGAGTCTGTGGGGAGCGAGACCCAGTACTTC | CASSESVGSETQYF
TRBJ2-7 | 16 | TRBV7-9 | few | TRBD2 | TGTGCCAGCAGCTTAGCTACTAGCGGGAAGGGGTACGAGCAGTACTTC | CASSLATSGKGYEQYF
TRBJ1-4 | 14 | TRBV3-1/TRBV3-2 | once | NA | TGTGCCAGCAGCCCCCGGGGGGGAGGGGTGAAACTGTTTTTT | CASSPRGGGVKLFF
TRBJ2-7 | 14 | TRBV19 | NA | TRBD2 | TGTGCCAGTAGTAATTCCAGCGGGATCTACGAGCAGTACTTC | CASSNSSGIYEQYF
TRBJ2-1 | 13 | TRBV6-2/TRBV6-3 | few | NA | TGTGCCAGCAGTTACTCGTCCATCCCCCAGCAGTTCTTC | CASSYSSIPQQFF
TRBJ1-4 | 16 | TRBV5-8 | NA | TRBD1 | TGTGCCAGCAGCGCCGGGACAGGGACGGCTAATGAAAAACTGTTTTTT | CASSAGTGTANEKLFF
TRBJ1-2 | 15 | TRBV27 | NA | NA | TGTGCCAGCAGTTCCTCGGGGGGGAGAGCTTTGGGCTACACCTTC | CASSSSGGRALGYTF
TRBJ2-7 | 14 | TRBV3-1/TRBV3-2 | NA | NA | TGTGCCAGCAGTAGTGTGGGGGCAATCGACGAGCAGTACTTC | CASSSVGAIDEQYF
TRBJ2-1 | 14 | TRBV7-3 | NA | TRBD2 | TGTGCCAGCAGCTTCGGACTCCTAGCGGGTGAGCAGTTCTTC | CASSFGLLAGEQFF
TRBJ1-1 | 13 | TRBV10-3 | NA | TRBD1 | TGTGCCATCAGGGCGACAGGGTTGACTGAAGCTTTCTTT | CAIRATGLTEAFF
TRBJ2-1 | 20 | TRBV28 | NA | TRBD1 | TGTGCCAGCAGTTTTTATCTAGGGTCGCAGGGGGCGCGGGCCTACAATGAGCAGTTCTTC | CASSFYLGSQGARAYNEQFF
TRBJ2-7 | 15 | TRBV27 | NA | TRBD2 | TGTGCCAGCAACCACATAGCGGGAGGGCTGTACGAGCAGTACTTC | CASNHIAGGLYEQYF
TRBJ1-2 | 13 | TRBV3-1/TRBV3-2 | few | NA | TGTGCCAGCAGCTCACCGGGGTACTATGGCTACACCTTC | CASSSPGYYGYTF
TRBJ1-4 | 14 | TRBV15 | NA | TRBD1 | TGTGCCACCAGCAGAAACAGGGGCGGCGAAAAACTGTTTTTT | CATSRNRGGEKLFF
TRBJ2-7 | 13 | TRBV7-9 | NA | NA | TGTGCCAGCAGCCCCCCCCCTCCGCTCCGAGTGTACTTC | CASSPPPPLRVYF
TRBJ2-1 | 16 | TRBV24-1 | NA | NA | TGTGCCACCAGTGATGAGGCTAGCCAGCAGTACAATGAGCAGTTCTTC | CATSDEASQQYNEQFF
TRBJ1-3 | 16 | TRBV28 | once | NA | TGTGCCAGCCCCCCACCCGGGACTACCTCTGGAAACACCATATATTTT | CASPPPGTTSGNTIYF
TRBJ1-4 | 14 | TRBV20-1 | NA | TRBD1 | TGCAGTGCTAGTAGATCCCAGGGGGTTGAAAAACTGTTTTTT | CSASRSQGVEKLFF
TRBJ2-1 | 12 | TRBV11-2 | NA | TRBD2 | TGTGCCAGCAGCCTGGCGGGACTAGCGGATATCTTC | CASSLAGLADIF
TRBJ2-5 | 14 | TRBV27 | NA | TRBD2 | TGTGCCAGCAGGTCTAGCGGCTATCAAGAGACCCAGTACTTC | CASRSSGYQETQYF
TRBJ1-2 | 15 | TRBV5-4 | once | NA | TGTGCCAGCAGCCCGTCAGGTTCTACTAACTATGGCTACACCTTC | CASSPSGSTNYGYTF
TRBJ2-2 | 13 | TRBV28 | few | NA | TGTGCCACCCTTCCCCTAGACACCGGGGAGCTGTTTTTT | CATLPLDTGELFF
TRBJ1-3 | 16 | TRBV6-1 | NA | NA | TGTGCCAGCAGTGCCTCCAAATGGGGAGGTGGAAACACCATATATTTT | CASSASKWGGGNTIYF
TRBJ2-2 | 14 | TRBV6-5 | NA | NA | TGTGCCAGCTTCGCGGGCCCGAACACCGGGGAGCTGTTTTTT | CASFAGPNTGELFF
TRBJ2-1 | 12 | TRBV27 | few | NA | TGTGCCAGCAGTTTAGGAGGGAATGAGCAGTTCTTC | CASSLGGNEQFF
TRBJ1-5 | 15 | TRBV2 | NA | NA | TGTGCCAGCAGTCCCCTGCAGGGTAGCAATCAGCCCCAGCATTTT | CASSPLQGSNQPQHF
TRBJ1-1 | 13 | TRBV24-1 | NA | NA | TGTGCCACCGCGGCACAGGGAGGGACTGAAGCTTTCTTT | CATAAQGGTEAFF
TRBJ1-5 | 14 | TRBV19 | NA | NA | TGTGCCAGTAGTATTTCGGAAACAGGGCGGCCCCAGCATTTT | CASSISETGRPQHF
TRBJ1-3 | 14 | TRBV28 | NA | TRBD1 | TGTGCCAGCAGGCCGGGACAGAAGCGAAACACCATATATTTT | CASRPGQKRNTIYF
TRBJ2-7 | 12 | TRBV27 | NA | TRBD1 | TGTGCCAGCAGCACAGGGGCGAACGAGCAGTACTTC | CASSTGANEQYF
TRBJ2-7 | 12 | TRBV19 | NA | NA | TGTGCCAGTAGCAGAACCCCCTACGAGCAGTACTTC | CASSRTPYEQYF
TRBJ2-1 | 15 | TRBV9 | NA | NA | TGTGCCAGCTCACCCAATGGACTGCATTTGGATGAGCAGTTCTTC | CASSPNGLHLDEQFF
TRBJ1-5 | 15 | TRBV27 | NA | NA | TGTGCCAGCAGTTTATCGTGGCAGGGTGGACAGCCCCAGCATTTT | CASSLSWQGGQPQHF
TRBJ1-5 | 13 | TRBV27 | few | TRBD1 | TGTGCCAGCAGACCGACGGACAGGCCCACCCAGCATTTT | CASRPTDRPTQHF
TRBJ1-2 | 13 | TRBV28 | NA | NA | TGTGCCAGCAGTTTATTGGGCATGGGTGGCTACACCTTC | CASSLLGMGGYTF
TRBJ1-5 | 13 | TRBV6-5 | NA | TRBD1 | TGTGCCAGCAGGGGGACAGGGAATCAGCCCCAGCATTTT | CASRGTGNQPQHF
TRBJ1-4 | 14 | TRBV11-2 | few | NA | TGTGCCAGCAGCTTAAACACGGGTCGCGAAAAACTGTTTTTT | CASSLNTGREKLFF